A selection of T cell receptor beta chains follows, all from one sample in a study of neurological immune-mediated disorders. In TCRdb, the 5' RACE reads were re-called with MiXCR into one record per CDR3 protein. Of 25,000 to 35,000 distinct CDR3 sequences in the sample, roughly 16% were seen once. The sequencing input was CD4+ T cells from blood. The receptors derive from a female donor with HTLV-1-associated myelopathy (HAM/TSP). The CDR3 runs from the conserved cysteine through the conserved F or W. A D gene is named only where the DNA matches it firmly. Not all rows give a size; the values are once, few, many and, for expanded clones, a class.

cdr3_nt cdr3_aa clone_size j_call d_call v_call
TGCAGTGTTACTAGACAGGGCTTTTCGGGGGGGCAGTATTTT CSVTRQGFSGGQYF many TRBJ2-3 . TRBV20-1
TGCGCCAGCAGCCCAGGGCCTAGGCAGCCCCAGCATTTT CASSPGPRQPQHF many TRBJ1-5 . TRBV5-1
TGTGCCAGCCTTGACAGGGCGTATGGCTACACCTTC CASLDRAYGYTF many TRBJ1-2 TRBD1 TRBV2
TGCGCCAGCAGCGAGGGGACATTCAGCTACGAGCAGTACTTC CASSEGTFSYEQYF . TRBJ2-7 . TRBV5-1
TGCAGTGCTAGAACGGGACTAGCGGGAGAGTCCTACAATGAGCAGTTCTTC CSARTGLAGESYNEQFF many TRBJ2-1 TRBD2 TRBV20-1
TGCGCCAGCAGTGATACCGGGACTACCCTCCAAGAGACCCAGTACTTC CASSDTGTTLQETQYF many TRBJ2-5 TRBD2 TRBV10-2
TGCAGTGCTGGCCGACAGGCCGATGAGCAGTTCTTC CSAGRQADEQFF many TRBJ2-1 . TRBV20-1
TGTGCCAGCAGCTTGTTTCAGGGACAGGGGCGCAATCAGCCCCAGCATTTT CASSLFQGQGRNQPQHF many TRBJ1-5 TRBD1 TRBV7-6
TGTGCCAGCAGCAAAGCCCGGGGCGAGGAGACCCAGTACTTC CASSKARGEETQYF medium-sized TRBJ2-5 . TRBV21-1
TGTGCCACCAGACTTTCTGACGGAAGCTCCTATAATTCACCCCTCCACTTT CATRLSDGSSYNSPLHF many TRBJ1-6 . TRBV15
TGTGCCAGCCAACAGGGGGGAAGCTATAATTCACCCCTCCACTTT CASQQGGSYNSPLHF many TRBJ1-6 TRBD1 TRBV6-5
TGTGCCAGCAGCTTGGGGTCACAGGGTGTAAAAGATGAGCAGTTCTTC CASSLGSQGVKDEQFF many TRBJ2-1 . TRBV5-4
TGTGCCAGCAGCCGACCGGGGCAAGAGGTCACAGATACGCAGTATTTT CASSRPGQEVTDTQYF many TRBJ2-3 . TRBV11-3
TGCAGTGCTAGCTTTCTAGCGGGGGACTCATCCTACGAGCAGTACTTC CSASFLAGDSSYEQYF many TRBJ2-7 TRBD2 TRBV20-1
TGCAGTGCTGGCCGGGACAGGATCATCTCTAACTATGGCTACACCTTC CSAGRDRIISNYGYTF . TRBJ1-2 TRBD1 TRBV20-1
TGTGCCAGCTCACCACCGGGGGATCCGAATCAGCCCCAGCATTTT CASSPPGDPNQPQHF many TRBJ1-5 . TRBV18
TGTGCCAGCAGACAGGGAACCTACGAGCAGTACTTC CASRQGTYEQYF many TRBJ2-7 . TRBV28
TGCGCCAGCAGCGGAGAGACCCAGTACTTC CASSGETQYF many TRBJ2-5 . TRBV5-1
TGTTCCAGCAGCTGGGGACAGGCGACGAGGGGGACCCAGTACTTC CSSSWGQATRGTQYF once TRBJ2-5 TRBD1 TRBV5-6
TGTGCCAGCAGCTCGGGACTAGCGGGGAACACAGATACGCAGTATTTT CASSSGLAGNTDTQYF many TRBJ2-3 TRBD2 TRBV7-3
TGCGCCAGCAGCTTGGCCCGTAGCGATGGCGACGAGCAGTACTTC CASSLARSDGDEQYF many TRBJ2-7 . TRBV5-1
TGCAGTGCTAGGGGGGAGGACAGGGCGGTTGGATATGGCTACACCTTC CSARGEDRAVGYGYTF many TRBJ1-2 TRBD1 TRBV20-1
TGTGCCAGCAGTTACGGGGAGCATCAGCCCCAGCATTTT CASSYGEHQPQHF many TRBJ1-5 . TRBV6-6
TGCAGTGTGGGGAAGAGAGCGACCCAGTACTTC CSVGKRATQYF many TRBJ2-5 . TRBV20-1
TGCGCCAGCAGCTTGGAATACGAGCAGTTCTTC CASSLEYEQFF . TRBJ2-1 . TRBV5-1
TGTGCCATCAGCCAGAGTGCAACTAATGAAAAAATGTTTTTT CAISQSATNEKMFF . TRBJ1-4 . TRBV3-1
TGCAGTGCTAGAGGGAGCCTGGAAGACACCGGTACGCAGTATTTT CSARGSLEDTGTQYF many TRBJ2-3 . TRBV20-1
TGTGCCAGCAGCATTGGACAGGGGGCTATATTGAACACTGAAGCTTTCTTT CASSIGQGAILNTEAFF many TRBJ1-1 TRBD1 TRBV7-2
TGTGCCAGCAACCTAACCGCGGGGGGGGCAGATGAGCAGTTCTTC CASNLTAGGADEQFF many TRBJ2-1 TRBD2 TRBV7-2
TGTGCCAGCAGCTTAGAACCCCGGGGGGCGTCCGGGGAGCTGTTTTTT CASSLEPRGASGELFF many TRBJ2-2 . TRBV7-2
TGCAGTGCTAGAGACCCCGGACAGGGTGAAGCTTTCTTT CSARDPGQGEAFF many TRBJ1-1 TRBD1 TRBV20-1